This TCR beta chain stems from a study of human T cells and chemical hapten exposure. The V gene's germline CDR1 is LGHNT and CDR2 FRNRAP. The CDR3 extends over 15 amino acids. The ends lost 6 bases at V and 4 bases at J; junction bases unmatched: 6. Time point defined: patch test 2, 6 weeks after DPC sensitization. The treatment here: therapeutic diphenylcyclopropenone sensitization with weekly scalp DPC. Unfractionated whole blood yielded total RNA. With respect to this clonotype: The antigen is not known.

The library attached unique molecular identifiers to individual cDNA molecules. TCRdb independently ran MiXCR on the RACE reads; one entry per CDR3 protein. The sample carries some 350,000 distinct CDR3 sequences, just under 6.5% recorded once. Study-wide findings and caveats: Unchanged with DPC sensitization were TCRs above 1 in 1000 frequency.

The sequenced sample was whole blood, obtained in connection with sensitization to the hapten diphenylcyclopropenone (DPC). The sequence was obtained from a woman between 18 and 29 years old with alopecia areata. Some clones in this sample may be carry-over from other donors' samples. The chain employs TRBV12-5 and TRBJ2-3; 11 bases align to TRBD1. The CDR3 is CASGLGTGGSDTQYF. CDR3 in DNA: TGTGCTAGTGGGCTTGGGACAGGGGGTTCAGATACGCAGTATTTT.